This T cell receptor (beta chain) was identified in a study of shared clonotypes between healthy human individuals. Germline V lookup: CDR1 SGHDT, CDR2 YYEEEE. The CDR3 totals 17 residues. J gave up 2 bases and V 4 bases, and 13 bases lay outside the gene matches. TCRdb's copy holds only in-frame clones and misses some; the assay was immunoSEQ multiplex PCR. The sample lists about 2.4 million clones; approximately 90% were seen once. Donors had no recently reported acute infections or vaccinations and were HIV-negative. This clonotype was sampled from a man aged 18-30 years in good health. The V call is TRBV5-6, the J call TRBJ2-5, with 8 bases aligning to TRBD2. Sequenced: naive CD4+ T cells sorted from blood. As for subset: CD45RA+ positively selected. The CDR3 protein is CASSPPLAGKVQETQYF. CDR3 coding DNA: TGTGCCAGCAGCCCGCCTTTAGCGGGAAAGGTACAAGAGACCCAGTACTTC.